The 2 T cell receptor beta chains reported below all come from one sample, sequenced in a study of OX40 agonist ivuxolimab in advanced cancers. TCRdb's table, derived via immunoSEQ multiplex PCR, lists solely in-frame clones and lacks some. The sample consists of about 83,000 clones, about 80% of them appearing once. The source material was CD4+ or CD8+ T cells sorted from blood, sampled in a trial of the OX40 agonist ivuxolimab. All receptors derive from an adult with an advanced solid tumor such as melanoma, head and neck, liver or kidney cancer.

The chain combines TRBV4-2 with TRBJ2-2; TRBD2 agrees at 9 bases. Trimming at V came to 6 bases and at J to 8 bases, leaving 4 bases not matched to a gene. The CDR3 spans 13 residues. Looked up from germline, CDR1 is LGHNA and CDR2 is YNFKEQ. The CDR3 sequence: CASRSSGVGELFF. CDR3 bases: TGTGCCAGCAGGTCTAGCGGGGTAGGGGAGCTGTTTTTT.

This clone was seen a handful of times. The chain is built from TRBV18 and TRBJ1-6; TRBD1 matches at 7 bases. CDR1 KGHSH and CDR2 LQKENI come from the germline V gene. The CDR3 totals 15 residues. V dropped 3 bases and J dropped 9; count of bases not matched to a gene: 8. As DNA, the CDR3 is TGTGCCAGCTCACCTACAGGGGAGTTAAGTTCACCCCTCCACTTT. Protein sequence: CASSPTGELSSPLHF.